The 30 T cell receptor beta chains below all came from one sample that was sequenced in a study of blood T cells in healthy people across ages. The use of a sample-barcoded 5' primer and a J-beta primer mix characterized a second PCR of roughly 6 to 12 cycles. A single record per CDR3 protein comes from TCRdb applying MiXCR to the 5' RACE reads. The sample records about 800,000 distinct CDR3 sequences, less than 60% being singletons. Sequencing used blood. The receptors shown here come from a man aged 80 or over in good health.

The chain joins TRBV7-3 to TRBJ2-5; perhaps TRBD2 as D (6 bases). The V and J ends lost 2 bases and 2 bases respectively, with 12 bases between them. Germline CDR1 and CDR2: SGHTA and FQGTGA. This CDR3 contains 15 residues. CDR3: CASSLAFGGQETQYF. The DNA of the CDR3 is TGTGCCAGCAGCTTAGCGTTCGGAGGGCAAGAGACCCAGTACTTC.

V usage is TRBV7-8 and J usage is TRBJ2-7, with 9 bases matching TRBD1. V gave up 5 bases and J gave up 4 bases; unmatched junction bases: 3. The CDR3 is 13 residues long. Germline V gene sequence: CDR1 SGHVS, CDR2 FQNEAQ. CDR3 loop: CASSTGTGYEQYF. CDR3 DNA sequence: TGTGCCAGCAGCACCGGGACAGGGTACGAGCAGTACTTC.

This clonotype came up a few times. This sequence joins TRBV6-6 and TRBJ2-7; 7 nucleotides match TRBD2. Germline lookup yields CDR1 MNHNY and CDR2 SVGAGI (reference sequence). The CDR3 loop spans 11 amino acids. V lost 8 bases to trimming and J lost 5 bases; unmatched junction nucleotides: 3. CDR3 amino acids: CASGRADEQYF. CDR3 nucleotides: TGTGCCAGCGGGAGGGCTGACGAGCAGTACTTC.

The V and J genes are TRBV20-1 and TRBJ2-5, with D hard to call. CDR1 is DFQATT, CDR2 SNEGSKA, per germline (reference sequence). V lost 7 bases to trimming and J lost 3 bases, with 12 bases between them. This CDR3 contains 12 residues. The CDR3 loop reads CSVYRPEETQYF. For the CDR3, the DNA is TGCAGTGTATACAGACCTGAAGAGACCCAGTACTTC.

The chain links TRBV30 to TRBJ2-7; 12 bases map to TRBD2. After removal of 1 base from V and 0 bases from J, the junction contained 4 bases not matched to a gene. The CDR3 runs 16 residues. Germline loops: CDR1 GTSNPN, CDR2 SVGIG (reference sequence). The CDR3 DNA reads TGTGCCTGGAGTGAACTAGCGGGGGGAACCTCCTACGAGCAGTACTTC. Its protein is CAWSELAGGTSYEQYF. The full variable domain, with the rest looked up from reference TRBV30 and TRBJ2-7, is SQTIHQWPATLVQPVGSPLSLECTVEGTSNPNLYWYRQAAGRGLQLLFYSVGIGQISSEVPQNLSASRPQDRQFILSSKKLLLSDSGFYLCAWSELAGGTSYEQYFGPGTRLTVT.

This clonotype was counted at least ten times. The chain has TRBV28 and TRBJ2-1; possible D gene TRBD2, 7 bases. Germline values: CDR1 MDHEN, CDR2 SYDVKM. V was clipped by 8 bases and J by 11 bases, with 19 bases between them. There are 13 residues in the CDR3. CDR3 DNA: TGTGCCAGCGGCCTTAGGGGGGGGACCCAGCAGTTCTTC. It encodes CASGLRGGTQQFF. Drawing the rest from reference TRBV28 and TRBJ2-1, the complete variable domain is DVKVTQSSRYLVKRTGEKVFLECVQDMDHENMFWYRQDPGLGLRLIYFSYDVKMKEKGDIPEGYSVSREKKERFSLILESASTNQTSMYLCASGLRGGTQQFFGPGTRLTVL.

This rearrangement joins TRBV20-1 to TRBJ2-2; D is tentatively TRBD1 or TRBD2 (5 bases each). V lost 3 bases and J lost 4, with 12 bases in between. The CDR3 runs to 14 residues. Per the germline V gene, CDR1 is DFQATT and CDR2 is SNEGSKA (reference sequence). CDR3: CSASDSGSTGELFF. CDR3 sequence (DNA): TGCAGTGCTAGTGATTCAGGGAGCACCGGGGAGCTGTTTTTT.

V usage is TRBV11-2 and J usage is TRBJ2-1, with 11 bases fitting TRBD2. Germline CDR1 is SGHAT and CDR2 is FQNNGV. After removal of 5 bases from V and 6 bases from J, the junction contained 9 bases not matched to a gene. The CDR3 has 16 residues. CDR3 residues: CASSPGITSGSNEQFF. The DNA of the CDR3 is TGTGCCAGCAGCCCAGGGATTACTAGCGGGAGCAATGAGCAGTTCTTC.

The chain is built from TRBV6-5 and TRBJ2-5, with 9 bases identical to TRBD1. Germline trimming cut 6 bases from V and 11 bases from J; bases unmatched to any gene: 13. The CDR3 has 14 amino acids. Germline CDR1 MNHEY, CDR2 SVGAGI. The CDR3 DNA reads TGTGCCAGCAGCCCCGGGACAGGGTCAGGTATTCAGTACTTC. It translates to CASSPGTGSGIQYF.

The genes are TRBV12-3 or TRBV12-4 and TRBJ2-3, with TRBD2 identical over 9 bases. Trimming took 3 bases from V and 2 from J; bases not matched to a gene: 6. The length of the CDR3 is 16 residues. This CDR3 is CASSFSLAGTTDTQYF. The DNA of the CDR3 is TGTGCCAGCAGTTTTAGCCTAGCGGGAACCACAGATACGCAGTATTTT.

The J gene is TRBJ1-2, the V gene TRBV7-9; D is possibly TRBD1 (6 bases). Germline V gene lookup returns CDR1 SEHNR and CDR2 FQNEAQ (reference sequence). V lost 1 base to trimming and J lost 7 bases, with 13 bases between them. The CDR3 extends over 14 amino acids. The CDR3 nucleotides read TGTGCCAGCAGCTTAGAGGGATGGGGGCTTGGCTACACCTTC. Translation: CASSLEGWGLGYTF.

This clonotype was detected only a few times. J is TRBJ2-7 and V is TRBV4-2; TRBD1 is a possible D gene (6 bases). With 0 bases removed from V and 2 bases from J, the gap between germline ends came to 14 bases. Germline values: CDR1 LGHNA, CDR2 YNFKEQ. This CDR3 region has 16 residues. The CDR3: CASSQDRAGAPYEQYF. CDR3 nucleotides: TGTGCCAGCAGCCAAGATAGGGCAGGGGCACCCTACGAGCAGTACTTC.

This clonotype is classed as medium-sized. The chain uses TRBV12-3 or TRBV12-4 and TRBJ2-5; D possibly corresponds to TRBD1 (5 bases). The CDR3 contains 17 residues. Deletions cut 5 bases from V and 2 bases from J, with 21 bases between. DNA of the CDR3: TGTGCCAGCAGTGATCAGGGAAATCTCGGCCGACAAGAGACCCAGTACTTC. Translated: CASSDQGNLGRQETQYF.

This clonotype was seen only once. This rearrangement joins TRBV7-6 to TRBJ2-4; 7 bases agree with TRBD1. The J call may be incorrect, as the DNA end agrees better with TRBJ2-7. CDR1 is SGHVS and CDR2 is FNYEAQ in the germline V gene. The CDR3 has 14 amino acids. CDR3 nucleotide sequence: TGTGCCAGCAGCTTAGCACAGGGGAACAACGAGCAGTACTTC. Translated, it gives CASSLAQGNNEQYF.

The V and J genes are TRBV6-5 and TRBJ2-1; 8 bases agree with TRBD2. V trimming: 6 bases; J trimming: 7 bases; junction bases outside the gene matches: 11. This CDR3 is built from 15 residues. From germline, CDR1 is MNHEY and CDR2 SVGAGI. The CDR3 spells CASSPFRSGINEQFF. In nucleotides, the CDR3 is TGTGCCAGCAGCCCTTTTCGTAGCGGGATAAATGAGCAGTTCTTC.

This clonotype has more than one count but fewer than ten. The J gene is TRBJ2-5, the V gene TRBV20-1, with 10 bases that match TRBD2. From germline, CDR1 is DFQATT and CDR2 SNEGSKA (reference sequence). The V gene end was trimmed by 4 bases and the J gene end by 3 bases; junction bases not matched to a gene: 8. The CDR3 is made up of 15 amino acids. In DNA form, the CDR3 reads TGCAGTGCTACCAGCCGAGCGGGAGGGGAAGAGACCCAGTACTTC. Translated, it gives CSATSRAGGEETQYF.

This chain joins TRBV7-3 and TRBJ1-5; D not certain. The ends were cut back, 5 bases at V and 9 bases at J, with 11 bases in the middle. The CDR3 is 12 residues long. Germline-derived CDR1 and CDR2 are SGHTA and FQGTGA. CDR3 residues: CASSQVNGPQHF. The CDR3 nucleotides are TGTGCCAGCAGCCAAGTAAATGGGCCCCAGCATTTT.

In DNA, the CDR3 is TGTGCCAGCCAAGATCCTCCGACAGGGGCAAACTATGGCTACACCTTC. Translating gives CASQDPPTGANYGYTF. This sequence joins TRBV2 and TRBJ1-2, with 8 nucleotides matching TRBD1. With V trimmed by 8 bases and J by 2 bases, 13 bases remained unmatched. The CDR3 loop spans 16 amino acids. Germline V gene data show CDR1 as SNHLY and CDR2 as FYNNEI.

CDR3 region: CSASGLAGAYEQYF. The CDR3 nucleotides read TGCAGTGCTAGCGGGCTAGCGGGGGCCTACGAGCAGTACTTC. V is TRBV20-1 and J is TRBJ2-4; 10 bases are shared with TRBD2. The J call is doubtful: the DNA matches TRBJ2-7 better. CDR1 and CDR2 (germline): DFQATT, SNEGSKA (reference sequence). The CDR3 loop spans 14 amino acids.

The chain employs TRBV20-1 and TRBJ2-1; D is perhaps TRBD1 (6 bases). Germline V gene lookup returns CDR1 DFQATT and CDR2 SNEGSKA (reference sequence). There are 13 residues in the CDR3. Trimming left V 6 bases short and J 4 bases short, with 13 bases between. DNA of the CDR3: TGCAGTGCCAGCCGAGGGGGATACAATGAGCAGTTCTTC. This gives the protein CSASRGGYNEQFF.

The genes are TRBV7-2 and TRBJ1-2; possible D gene TRBD1, 5 bases. The germline gives CDR1 SGHTA, CDR2 FQGNSA. V lost 2 bases and J lost 4, with 11 bases in between. The CDR3 covers 14 residues. The CDR3, as DNA: TGTGCCAGCAGCTTACTGGGACCCTCCTATGGCTACACCTTC. Residues: CASSLLGPSYGYTF.

The chain links TRBV4-2 to TRBJ1-6; D ambiguous. The CDR3 extends over 17 amino acids. The germline gives CDR1 LGHNA, CDR2 YNFKEQ. The V gene lost 2 bases and the J gene lost 0 bases, with 11 bases spanning the gap. This CDR3 is CASSQKTEGSYNSPLHF. In DNA form, the CDR3 reads TGTGCCAGCAGCCAAAAGACGGAGGGCTCCTATAATTCACCCCTCCACTTT.

This chain links TRBV5-1 with TRBJ2-1, with TRBD2 matching 9 bases. After removal of 4 bases from V and 4 bases from J, the junction contained 6 bases not matched to a gene. Per germline, CDR1 SGHRS and CDR2 YFSETQ. The CDR3 contains 15 residues. For the CDR3, the DNA is TGCGCCAGCAGCACCGGGACTAGCACTTACAATGAGCAGTTCTTC. It translates to CASSTGTSTYNEQFF. The whole variable domain, remainder taken from reference TRBV5-1 and TRBJ2-1, is KAGVTQTPRYLIKTRGQQVTLSCSPISGHRSVSWYQQTPGQGLQFLFEYFSETQRNKGNFPGRFSGRQFSNSRSEMNVSTLELGDSALYLCASSTGTSTYNEQFFGPGTRLTVL.

The chain recombines TRBV11-3 with TRBJ2-7, with 9 nucleotides matching TRBD2. J gave up 6 bases and V 5 bases, and 11 bases lay outside the gene matches. CDR1 is SGHNT, CDR2 YENEEA, per germline. The CDR3 contains 15 residues. This chain's CDR3 is CASSVTPGTSFEQYF. The CDR3 DNA is TGTGCCAGCAGCGTAACTCCCGGGACTAGCTTCGAGCAGTACTTC. The full variable domain, in which reference TRBV11-3 and TRBJ2-7 provide the parts outside the CDR3, is EAGVVQSPRYKIIEKKQPVAFWCNPISGHNTLYWYLQNLGQGPELLIRYENEEAVDDSQLPKDRFSAERLKGVDSTLKIQPAELGDSAVYLCASSVTPGTSFEQYFGPGTRLTVT.

This chain joins TRBV29-1 and TRBJ2-4, with a weak D call TRBD1 (5 bases). This CDR3 has 14 amino acids. V was clipped by 5 bases and J by 3 bases, with 14 bases between them. Germline V CDR1 and CDR2: SQVTM, ANQGSEA. The CDR3 reads CSVKQETSKNIQYF. The CDR3 region has the DNA TGCAGCGTTAAACAGGAGACAAGCAAAAACATTCAGTACTTC.

This chain links TRBV28 with TRBJ2-5; 12 bases align to TRBD1. The CDR3 is 15 amino acids. V was pared by 6 bases and J by 4 bases, with 6 bases of the junction left unmatched. Germline CDR1 is MDHEN and CDR2 is SYDVKM. CDR3 amino acids: CASSLPGQGAETQYF. Written as DNA, the CDR3 is TGTGCCAGCAGCCTTCCGGGACAGGGGGCAGAGACCCAGTACTTC.

The rearrangement uses TRBV27 and TRBJ2-3, with a weak D call TRBD2 (6 bases). Germline values: CDR1 MNHEY, CDR2 SMNVEV (reference sequence). V lost 3 bases, J lost 3 bases, and 13 bases lay in between. CDR3 length: 15 residues. This chain's CDR3 is CASSFRDSETDTQYF. CDR3 nucleotides: TGTGCCAGCAGTTTCCGGGACTCCGAGACAGATACGCAGTATTTT.

This rearrangement joins TRBV5-6 to TRBJ2-7; D is undetermined. The DNA end lines up better with TRBJ2-5; the J call may be wrong. CDR1 is SGHDT and CDR2 is YYEEEE in the germline V gene. This CDR3 has 14 amino acids. CDR3 region: CASSLVGSSGTQYF. In DNA, the CDR3 is TGTGCCAGCAGCTTGGTCGGATCTTCGGGGACCCAGTACTTC.

DNA for the CDR3: TGTGCCAGCAGCTTGGCTCGGGACAGGAGCACAGATACGCAGTATTTT. It yields the protein CASSLARDRSTDTQYF. This rearrangement joins TRBV5-6 to TRBJ2-3; 8 positions agree with TRBD1. Trimming at V came to 0 bases and at J to 0 bases, leaving 3 bases not matched to a gene. This CDR3 has 16 amino acids. Germline CDR1 SGHDT, CDR2 YYEEEE.

This clonotype was observed a few times. The chain combines TRBV7-9 with TRBJ2-5; 8 bases match TRBD2. The CDR3 is 18 amino acids. Germline V gene lookup returns CDR1 SEHNR and CDR2 FQNEAQ (reference sequence). Trimming cost V 2 bases and J 3 bases; bases outside gene matches: 14. The CDR3 DNA reads TGTGCCAGCAGCTTATCTGCTGGTGGCGGGAGGCCCAAAGAGACCCAGTACTTC. It is translated as CASSLSAGGGRPKETQYF.